The 10 T cell receptor beta chains below were found in one sample sequenced in a study of blood T cell repertoires in COVID-19. Sequencing was performed with immunoSEQ multiplex PCR; in TCRdb, only in-frame clones are kept and a portion is missing. The sample contains 290,000 or so clones, more than 85% of which appear only once. The specimen was peripheral blood. All receptors come from a woman aged 30 to 39 with COVID-19, enrolled during active disease.

This chain joins TRBV29-1 and TRBJ1-4; TRBD1 matches 7 bases. The length of the CDR3 is 12 residues. Germline V gives CDR1 SQVTM, CDR2 ANQGSEA. The V and J ends lost 7 bases and 6 bases, in that order; junction bases with no gene match: 5. CDR3 bases: TGCAGCGCCCTAGGGACAGATGAAAAACTGTTTTTT. Translation: CSALGTDEKLFF.

V gene TRBV7-2 combines with J gene TRBJ2-7; the match to TRBD1 covers 10 bases. With 1 base clipped from V and 3 bases from J, the junction kept 9 bases outside the gene matches. Germline-derived CDR1 and CDR2 are SGHTA and FQGNSA. CDR3 length: 17 amino acids. This chain's CDR3 is CASSLELFGTGVYEQYF. For the CDR3, the DNA is TGTGCCAGCAGCTTAGAACTCTTTGGGACAGGGGTCTACGAGCAGTACTTC. Based on the CDR3 plus reference TRBV7-2 and TRBJ2-7, the full variable domain is GAGVSQSPSNKVTEKGKDVELRCDPISGHTALYWYRQSLGQGLEFLIYFQGNSAPDKSGLPSDRFSAERTGGSVSTLTIQRTQQEDSAVYLCASSLELFGTGVYEQYFGPGTRLTVT.

The CDR3 protein is CASSFAGYGYTF. CDR3 coding DNA: TGTGCCAGCAGCTTCGCGGGTTATGGCTACACCTTC. The chain recombines TRBV7-9 with TRBJ1-2; D ambiguous. CDR1 and CDR2 (germline): SEHNR, FQNEAQ (reference sequence). V dropped 3 bases and J dropped 5 bases, with 7 bases sitting between them. This CDR3 region has 12 residues. The entire variable domain, with the rest obtained from reference TRBV7-9 and TRBJ1-2, is as follows: DTGVSQNPRHKITKRGQNVTFRCDPISEHNRLYWYRQTLGQGPEFLTYFQNEAQLEKSRLLSDRFSAERPKGSFSTLEIQRTEQGDSAMYLCASSFAGYGYTFGSGTRLTVV.

The V call is TRBV6-1, the J call TRBJ1-1; the match to TRBD1 covers 10 bases. Trimming cost V 3 bases and J 4 bases; bases outside gene matches: 8. The CDR3 is 16 amino acids. The V gene's germline CDR1 is MNHNS and CDR2 SASEGT. The CDR3 region has the DNA TGTGCCAGCAGTGATCCCAGACAGGGGGCGGCCACTGAAGCTTTCTTT. Translated, it gives CASSDPRQGAATEAFF.

V usage is TRBV11-2 and J usage is TRBJ2-5, with 12 positions matching TRBD2. This CDR3 is built from 16 residues. V was pared by 5 bases and J by 3 bases, with 7 bases of the junction left unmatched. The germline V gene encodes CDR1 SGHAT and CDR2 FQNNGV. CDR3 DNA sequence: TGTGCCAGCAGCACGCGAGGACTAGCGGGAAAAGAGACCCAGTACTTC. The encoded protein is CASSTRGLAGKETQYF.

This rearrangement joins TRBV18 to TRBJ2-5; 7 nucleotides line up with TRBD1. After removal of 0 bases from V and 1 base from J, the junction contained 8 bases not matched to a gene. Looked up from germline, CDR1 is KGHSH and CDR2 is LQKENI. This CDR3 has 17 residues. The CDR3 reads CASSPPTLTGTQETQYF. The CDR3 DNA reads TGTGCCAGCTCACCACCTACTTTGACAGGGACCCAAGAGACCCAGTACTTC.

In nucleotides, the CDR3 is TGCGCCAGCAGCGGGTCGACAGGGGAGCTGGGACAGGGGGAAGCCTACGAGCAGTACTTC. This gives the protein CASSGSTGELGQGEAYEQYF. This chain connects TRBV10-1 to TRBJ2-7; TRBD1 agrees at 11 bases. This CDR3 contains 20 residues. Trimming cost V 6 bases and J 2 bases; bases outside gene matches: 21. Germline CDR1 WNHNN, CDR2 SYGVQD (reference sequence).

This chain joins TRBV5-4 and TRBJ2-2, with 7 bases lining up with TRBD1. Germline-derived CDR1 and CDR2 are SGHNT and YYREEE (reference sequence). This CDR3 is 15 amino acids long. Germline trimming cut 3 bases from V and 0 bases from J; bases unmatched to any gene: 2. The CDR3 region is CASSWDSSNTGELFF. As DNA, the CDR3 is TGTGCCAGCAGCTGGGACAGTTCGAACACCGGGGAGCTGTTTTTT.

This clone has just one count. This chain connects TRBV15 to TRBJ2-7; TRBD1 might be the D (6 bases). The germline V and J ends were trimmed by 0 bases and 5 bases, with 11 bases remaining between them. Germline V CDR1 and CDR2: LNHNV, YYDKDF (reference sequence). CDR3 length: 14 residues. The CDR3 sequence is CATSRDRTGNEQYF. The CDR3 DNA reads as TGTGCCACCAGCAGAGATCGTACAGGGAACGAGCAGTACTTC.

This chain joins TRBV30 and TRBJ1-2; perhaps TRBD1 as D (6 bases). The V gene lost 0 bases and the J gene lost 4 bases, with 15 bases spanning the gap. The germline V gene has CDR1 GTSNPN and CDR2 SVGIG (reference sequence). This CDR3 comprises 15 residues. The CDR3 DNA sequence: TGTGCCTGGAGTGTATCCGAGGAAGGGGGCTATGGCTACACCTTC. Protein: CAWSVSEEGGYGYTF.